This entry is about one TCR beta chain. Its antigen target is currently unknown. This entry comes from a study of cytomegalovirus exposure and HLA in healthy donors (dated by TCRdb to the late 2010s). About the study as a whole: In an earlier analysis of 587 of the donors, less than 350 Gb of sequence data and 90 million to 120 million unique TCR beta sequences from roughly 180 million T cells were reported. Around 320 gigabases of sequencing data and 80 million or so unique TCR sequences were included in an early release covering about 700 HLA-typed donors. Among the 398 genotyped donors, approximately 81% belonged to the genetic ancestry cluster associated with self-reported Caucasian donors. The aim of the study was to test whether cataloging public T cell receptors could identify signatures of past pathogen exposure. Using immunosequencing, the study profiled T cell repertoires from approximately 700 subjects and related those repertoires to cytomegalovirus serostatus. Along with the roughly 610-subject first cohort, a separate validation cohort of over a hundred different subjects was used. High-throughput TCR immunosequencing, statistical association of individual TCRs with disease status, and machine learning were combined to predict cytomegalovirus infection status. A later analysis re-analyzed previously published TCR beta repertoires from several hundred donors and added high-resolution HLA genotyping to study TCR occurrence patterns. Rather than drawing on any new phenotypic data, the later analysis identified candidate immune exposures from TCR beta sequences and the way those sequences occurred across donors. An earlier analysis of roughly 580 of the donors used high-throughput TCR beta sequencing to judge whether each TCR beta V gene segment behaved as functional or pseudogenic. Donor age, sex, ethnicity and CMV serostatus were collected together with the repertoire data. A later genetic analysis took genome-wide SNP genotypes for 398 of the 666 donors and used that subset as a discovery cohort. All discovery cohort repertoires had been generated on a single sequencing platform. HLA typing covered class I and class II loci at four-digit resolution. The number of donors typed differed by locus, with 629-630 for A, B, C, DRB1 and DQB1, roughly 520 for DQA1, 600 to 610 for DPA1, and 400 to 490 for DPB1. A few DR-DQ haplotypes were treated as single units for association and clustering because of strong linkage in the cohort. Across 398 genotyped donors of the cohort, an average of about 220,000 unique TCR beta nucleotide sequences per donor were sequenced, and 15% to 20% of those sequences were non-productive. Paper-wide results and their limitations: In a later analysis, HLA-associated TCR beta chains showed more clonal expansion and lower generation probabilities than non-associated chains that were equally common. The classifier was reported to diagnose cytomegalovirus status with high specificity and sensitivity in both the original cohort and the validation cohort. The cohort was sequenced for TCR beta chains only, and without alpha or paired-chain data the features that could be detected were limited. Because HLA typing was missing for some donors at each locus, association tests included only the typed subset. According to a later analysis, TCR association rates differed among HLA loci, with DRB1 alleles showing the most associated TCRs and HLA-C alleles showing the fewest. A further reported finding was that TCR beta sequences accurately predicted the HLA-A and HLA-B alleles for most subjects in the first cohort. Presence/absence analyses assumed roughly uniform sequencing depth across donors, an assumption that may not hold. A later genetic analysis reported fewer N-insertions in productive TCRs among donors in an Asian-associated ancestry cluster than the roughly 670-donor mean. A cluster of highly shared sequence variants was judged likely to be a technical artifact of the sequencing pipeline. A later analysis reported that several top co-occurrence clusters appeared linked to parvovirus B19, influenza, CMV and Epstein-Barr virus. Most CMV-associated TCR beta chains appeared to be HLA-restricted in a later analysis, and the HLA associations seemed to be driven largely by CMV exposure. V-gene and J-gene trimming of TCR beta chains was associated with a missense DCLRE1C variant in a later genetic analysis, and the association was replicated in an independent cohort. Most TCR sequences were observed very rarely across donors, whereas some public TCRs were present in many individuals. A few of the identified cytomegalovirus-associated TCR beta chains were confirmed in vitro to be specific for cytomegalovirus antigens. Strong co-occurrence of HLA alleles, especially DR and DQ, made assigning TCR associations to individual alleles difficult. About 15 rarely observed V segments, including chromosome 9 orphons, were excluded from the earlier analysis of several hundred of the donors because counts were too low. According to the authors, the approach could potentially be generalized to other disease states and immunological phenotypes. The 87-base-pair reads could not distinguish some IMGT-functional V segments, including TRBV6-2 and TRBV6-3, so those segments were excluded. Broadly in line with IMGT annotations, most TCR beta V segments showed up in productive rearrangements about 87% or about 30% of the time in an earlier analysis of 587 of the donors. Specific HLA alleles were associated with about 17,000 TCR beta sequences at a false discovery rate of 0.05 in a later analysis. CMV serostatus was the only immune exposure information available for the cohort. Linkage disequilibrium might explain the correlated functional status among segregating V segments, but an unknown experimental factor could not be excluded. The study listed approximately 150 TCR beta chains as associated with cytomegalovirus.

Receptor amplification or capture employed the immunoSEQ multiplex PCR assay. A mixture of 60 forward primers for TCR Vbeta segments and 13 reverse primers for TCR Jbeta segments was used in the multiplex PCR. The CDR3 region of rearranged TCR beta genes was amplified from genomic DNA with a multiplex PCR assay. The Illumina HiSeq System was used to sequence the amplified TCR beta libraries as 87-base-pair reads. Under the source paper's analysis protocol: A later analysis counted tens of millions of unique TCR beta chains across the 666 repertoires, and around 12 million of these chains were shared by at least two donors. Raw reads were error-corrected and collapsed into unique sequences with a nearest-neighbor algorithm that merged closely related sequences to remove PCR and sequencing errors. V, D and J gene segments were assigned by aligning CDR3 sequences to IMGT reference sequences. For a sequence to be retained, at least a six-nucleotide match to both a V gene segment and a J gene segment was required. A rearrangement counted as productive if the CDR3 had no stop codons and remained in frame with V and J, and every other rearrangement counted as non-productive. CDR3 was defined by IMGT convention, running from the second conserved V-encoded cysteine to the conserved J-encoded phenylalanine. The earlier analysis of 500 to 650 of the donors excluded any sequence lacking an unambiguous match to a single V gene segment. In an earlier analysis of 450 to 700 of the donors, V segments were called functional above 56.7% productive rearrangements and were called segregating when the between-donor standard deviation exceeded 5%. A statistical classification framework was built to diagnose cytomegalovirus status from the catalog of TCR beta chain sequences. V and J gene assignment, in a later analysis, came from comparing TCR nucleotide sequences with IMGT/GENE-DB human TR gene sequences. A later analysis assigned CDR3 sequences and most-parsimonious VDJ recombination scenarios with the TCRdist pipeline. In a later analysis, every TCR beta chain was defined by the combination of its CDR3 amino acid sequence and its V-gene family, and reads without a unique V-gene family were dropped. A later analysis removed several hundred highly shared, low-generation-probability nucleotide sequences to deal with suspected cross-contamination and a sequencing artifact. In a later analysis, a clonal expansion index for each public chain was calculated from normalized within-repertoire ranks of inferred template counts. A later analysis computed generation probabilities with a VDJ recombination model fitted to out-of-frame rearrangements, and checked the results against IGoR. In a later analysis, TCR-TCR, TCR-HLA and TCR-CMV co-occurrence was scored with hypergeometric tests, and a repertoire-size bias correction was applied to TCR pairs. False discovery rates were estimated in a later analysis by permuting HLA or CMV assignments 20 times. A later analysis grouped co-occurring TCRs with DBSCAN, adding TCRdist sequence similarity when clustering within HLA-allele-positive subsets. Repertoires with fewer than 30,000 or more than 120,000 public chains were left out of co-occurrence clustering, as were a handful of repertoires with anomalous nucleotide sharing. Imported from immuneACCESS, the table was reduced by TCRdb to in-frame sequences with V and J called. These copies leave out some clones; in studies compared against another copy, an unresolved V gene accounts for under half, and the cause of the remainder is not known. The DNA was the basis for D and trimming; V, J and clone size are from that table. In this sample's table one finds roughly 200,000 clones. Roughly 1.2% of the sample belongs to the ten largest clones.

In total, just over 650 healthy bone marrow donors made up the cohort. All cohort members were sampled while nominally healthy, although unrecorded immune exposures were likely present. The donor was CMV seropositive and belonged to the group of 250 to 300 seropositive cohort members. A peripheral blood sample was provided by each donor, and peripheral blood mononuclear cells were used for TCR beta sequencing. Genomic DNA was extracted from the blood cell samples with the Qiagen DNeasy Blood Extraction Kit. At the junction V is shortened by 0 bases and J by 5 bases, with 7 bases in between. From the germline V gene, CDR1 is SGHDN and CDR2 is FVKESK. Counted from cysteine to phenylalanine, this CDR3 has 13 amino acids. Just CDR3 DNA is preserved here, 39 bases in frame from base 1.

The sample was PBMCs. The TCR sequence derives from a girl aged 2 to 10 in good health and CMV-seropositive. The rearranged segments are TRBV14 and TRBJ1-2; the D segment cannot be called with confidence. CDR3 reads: CASSQDRRYGYTF. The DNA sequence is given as TGTGCCAGCAGCCAAGATCGGAGATATGGCTACACCTTC.